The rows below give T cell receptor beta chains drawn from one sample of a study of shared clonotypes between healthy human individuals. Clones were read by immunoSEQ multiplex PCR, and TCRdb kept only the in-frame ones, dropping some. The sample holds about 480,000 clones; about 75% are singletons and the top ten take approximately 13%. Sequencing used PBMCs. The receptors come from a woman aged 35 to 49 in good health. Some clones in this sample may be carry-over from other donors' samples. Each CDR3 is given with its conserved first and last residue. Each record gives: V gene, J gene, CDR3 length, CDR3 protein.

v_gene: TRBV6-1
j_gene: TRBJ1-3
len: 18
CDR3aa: CASSDRWGYRTSGNTIYF

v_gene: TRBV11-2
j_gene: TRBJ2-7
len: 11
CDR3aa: CASSSRGAQYF

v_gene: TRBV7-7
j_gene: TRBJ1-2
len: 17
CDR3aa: CASSPSQGSHLNYGYTF

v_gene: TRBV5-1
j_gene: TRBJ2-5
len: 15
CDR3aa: CASSPRGGQGETQYF

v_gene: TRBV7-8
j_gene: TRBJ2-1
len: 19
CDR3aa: CASSLVQDPLAGPLSKQFF

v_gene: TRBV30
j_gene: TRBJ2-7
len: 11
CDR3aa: CAWMWGYEQYF

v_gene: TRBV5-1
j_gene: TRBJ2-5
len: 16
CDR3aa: CASSLGPSGSLETQYF

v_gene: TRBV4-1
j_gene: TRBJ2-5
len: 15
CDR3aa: CASSQEGLAGETQYF

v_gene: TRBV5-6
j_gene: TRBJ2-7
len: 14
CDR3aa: CASSLGQGAYEQYF

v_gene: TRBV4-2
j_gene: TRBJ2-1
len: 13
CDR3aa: CASSQVQGSQQFF

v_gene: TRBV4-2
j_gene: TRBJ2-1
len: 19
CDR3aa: CASSQDPAGGRDSYNEQFF

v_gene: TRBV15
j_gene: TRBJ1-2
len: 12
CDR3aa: CATSQRKDGYTF

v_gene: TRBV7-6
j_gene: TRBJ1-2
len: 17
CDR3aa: CASSLEWRQGGDYGYTF

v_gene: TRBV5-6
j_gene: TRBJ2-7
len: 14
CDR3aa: CASSLGGNSYEQYF

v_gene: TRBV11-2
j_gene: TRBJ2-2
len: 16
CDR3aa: CASSELAGGGPGELFF

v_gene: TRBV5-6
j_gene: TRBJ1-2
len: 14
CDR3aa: CASSSLDRAHGYTF

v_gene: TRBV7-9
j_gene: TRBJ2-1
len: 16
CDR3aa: CASSLGPSGNSGEQFF

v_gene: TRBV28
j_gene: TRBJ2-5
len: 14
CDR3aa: CASSTPGGQETQYF

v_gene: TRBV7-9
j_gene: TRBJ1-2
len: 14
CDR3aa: CASSPQGAFRGYTF

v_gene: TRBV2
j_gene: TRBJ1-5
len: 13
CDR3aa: CASKRDSNQPQHF

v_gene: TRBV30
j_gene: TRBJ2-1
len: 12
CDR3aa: CAWGSEYNEQFF

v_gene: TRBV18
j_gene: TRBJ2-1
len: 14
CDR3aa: CASSGRADYNEQFF

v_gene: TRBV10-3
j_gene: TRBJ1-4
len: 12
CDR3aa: CAISESEEKLFF

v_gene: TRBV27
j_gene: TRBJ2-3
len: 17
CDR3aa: CASSLFPGQGASDTQYF

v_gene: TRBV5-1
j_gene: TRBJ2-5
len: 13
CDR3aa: CASRDRLQETQYF

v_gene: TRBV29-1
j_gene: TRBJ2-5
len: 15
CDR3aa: CSVTDRVNIQETQYF

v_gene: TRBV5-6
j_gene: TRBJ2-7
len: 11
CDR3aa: CASSRSYEQYF

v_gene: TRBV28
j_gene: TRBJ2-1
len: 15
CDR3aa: CASLPGTTNPSEQFF

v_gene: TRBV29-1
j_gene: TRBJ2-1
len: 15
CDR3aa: CSVWGLAGSYNEQFF

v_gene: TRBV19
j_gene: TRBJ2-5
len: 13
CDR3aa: CASSLTGEVTQYF

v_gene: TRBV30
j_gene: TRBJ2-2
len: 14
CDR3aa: CAWRRTGGAGELFF

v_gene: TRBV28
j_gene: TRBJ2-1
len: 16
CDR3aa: CASSETGTRFTDEQFF

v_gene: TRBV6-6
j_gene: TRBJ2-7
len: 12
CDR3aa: CASSLVGIEQYF

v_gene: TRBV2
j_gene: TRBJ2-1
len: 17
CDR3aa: CASSAGERRAGYNEQFF

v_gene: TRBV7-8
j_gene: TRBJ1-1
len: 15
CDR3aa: CASSLDGAGDTEAFF

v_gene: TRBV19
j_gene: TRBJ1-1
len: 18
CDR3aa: CASSIDFGGQGLGTEAFF

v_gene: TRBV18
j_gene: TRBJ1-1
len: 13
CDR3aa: CASSNAGATEAFF